The source of this TCR beta chain is a study of regulatory T cells in long-lasting Graves disease. There are many counts of this clonotype. Library construction for TCR beta used iRepertoire HTBI primers and Arm-PCR of CDR3 regions. TCRdb reprocessed the multiplex PCR reads with MiXCR, giving one entry per CDR3 protein. The sample comprises 200,000 to 250,000 distinct CDR3 sequences, roughly 19% of which are singletons, and roughly 12% rests with the top ten. Time point described: newly diagnosed GD, antithyroid drugs for less than 3 months. PBMC RNA was the source of the TCR library. This same sample was also taken into another study, of T cells in Graves' hyperthyroidism and ophthalmopathy. That report notes: Patients were excluded because of uncontrolled infection, other autoimmune disease, pregnancy or lactation. Progression to ophthalmopathy was predicted a median of approximately seven months early.

This sequence was found in a woman aged 25 to 45 with Graves disease. Sequences were derived from peripheral blood mononuclear cells (PBMCs), sampled at new diagnosis, from a patient treated with antithyroid drugs.

CDR3 DNA: TGCAGTGCTAGGAGCGACAGGGGCCACACTGAAGCTTTCTTT. The encoded protein is CSARSDRGHTEAFF. The genes are TRBV20-1 and TRBJ1-1, with 8 nucleotides matching TRBD1. This CDR3 comprises 14 residues. After removal of 3 bases from V and 3 bases from J, the junction contained 6 bases not matched to a gene. Looked up from germline, CDR1 is DFQATT and CDR2 is SNEGSKA (reference sequence).